This T cell receptor (beta chain) was sequenced during a study of cytomegalovirus exposure and HLA in healthy donors. Study-level results: The CMV antigen specificity of a few CMV-associated chains was confirmed through in vitro analysis. One variant, a missense change in DCLRE1C, was linked in a later analysis to TCR beta V- and J-gene trimming. Sequencing depth roughly uniform across donors was assumed in presence/absence analyses.

This CDR3 contains 13 residues. The V gene's germline CDR1 is LNHDA and CDR2 SQIVND (reference sequence). V lost 4 bases, J lost 6 bases, and 4 bases stayed unmatched. The PCR made use of 60 Vbeta and 13 Jbeta primers. Clones were sequenced by immunoSEQ multiplex PCR, and TCRdb holds only the in-frame ones, with some missing. The sample comprises around 150,000 clones, about 80% of which are singletons, and 6.5% to 7% rests with the top ten. As regards this clone: Its antigen remains unknown.

The chain is built from TRBV19 and TRBJ1-1, with 8 bases aligning to TRBD1. This TCR came from a man in his forties in good health and CMV-seropositive. Sequencing used PBMCs. The DNA of the CDR3 is TGTGCCAGTAGTAATACAGGGGGTCCTGAAGCTTTCTTT. Protein product: CASSNTGGPEAFF.